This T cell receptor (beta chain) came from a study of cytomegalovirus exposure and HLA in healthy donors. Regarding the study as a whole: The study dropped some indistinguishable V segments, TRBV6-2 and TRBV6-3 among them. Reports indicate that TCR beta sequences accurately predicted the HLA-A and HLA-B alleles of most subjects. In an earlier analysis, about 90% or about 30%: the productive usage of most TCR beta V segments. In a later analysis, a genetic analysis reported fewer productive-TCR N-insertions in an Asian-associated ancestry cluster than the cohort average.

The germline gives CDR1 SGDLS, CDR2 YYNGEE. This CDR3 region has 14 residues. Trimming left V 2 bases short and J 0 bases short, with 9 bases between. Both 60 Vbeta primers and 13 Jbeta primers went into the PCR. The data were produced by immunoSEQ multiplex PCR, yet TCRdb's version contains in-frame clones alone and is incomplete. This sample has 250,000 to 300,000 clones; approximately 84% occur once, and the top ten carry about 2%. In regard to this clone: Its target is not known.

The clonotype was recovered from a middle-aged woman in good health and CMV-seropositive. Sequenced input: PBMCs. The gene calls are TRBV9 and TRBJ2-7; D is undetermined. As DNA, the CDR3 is TGTGCCAGCAGCGTCTCACAGACCTCCTACGAGCAGTACTTC. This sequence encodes CASSVSQTSYEQYF.